These T cell receptor beta chains were read from a single sample in a study of T cell changes during pregnancy in multiple sclerosis. Generated by immunoSEQ multiplex PCR, the TCRdb table keeps only in-frame clones and is missing some. The data hold more than 9,000 clones, with more than 85% observed a single time. The sample consisted of CD8+ T cells from peripheral blood mononuclear cells, taken in the first trimester of pregnancy. These receptor sequences come from a female donor in good health, enrolled as a control in a pregnancy study. Each CDR3 is given with its conserved first and last residue. The order of the fields is J gene, D gene, V gene, clone size, CDR3 DNA, CDR3 protein. The D gene is left open where the match is weak. Rows may omit the clone size; those that give it use once, few, many or a size class.

j_call: TRBJ2-1; d_call: TRBD2; v_call: TRBV11-3; clone_size: once; cdr3_nt: TGTGCCAGCAGCTTACTCGCGGGGGGAATATATGAGCAGTTCTTC; cdr3_aa: CASSLLAGGIYEQFF
j_call: TRBJ2-7; d_call: .; v_call: TRBV19; clone_size: .; cdr3_nt: TGTGCCAGTAGTATAGCAGAAGGGAGTTACTACGAGCAGTACTTC; cdr3_aa: CASSIAEGSYYEQYF
j_call: TRBJ2-7; d_call: TRBD1; v_call: TRBV7-9; clone_size: .; cdr3_nt: TGTGCCAGCAGTCAAGGGACAGAGGTTAACGAGCAGTACTTC; cdr3_aa: CASSQGTEVNEQYF
j_call: TRBJ2-1; d_call: TRBD2; v_call: TRBV7-3; clone_size: .; cdr3_nt: TGTGCCAGCAGCTTCCTTAGCGGGGGGGAAAATGAGCAGTTCTTC; cdr3_aa: CASSFLSGGENEQFF
j_call: TRBJ1-1; d_call: .; v_call: TRBV30; clone_size: .; cdr3_nt: TGTGCCTGGAGTGTAATGGGGAAGGGGTTTACTGAAGCTTTCTTT; cdr3_aa: CAWSVMGKGFTEAFF
j_call: TRBJ1-3; d_call: TRBD1; v_call: TRBV19; clone_size: once; cdr3_nt: TGTGCCAGTTCTACCGGGACAGGAACTGGAAACACCATATATTTT; cdr3_aa: CASSTGTGTGNTIYF
j_call: TRBJ1-2; d_call: .; v_call: TRBV27; clone_size: .; cdr3_nt: TGTGCCAGCAGTTTTGGCCGCGGATGGGGCTACACCTTC; cdr3_aa: CASSFGRGWGYTF
j_call: TRBJ1-5; d_call: .; v_call: TRBV2; clone_size: .; cdr3_nt: TGTGCCAGCAGTGAATATGGAGGGAGGCAGCCCCAGCATTTT; cdr3_aa: CASSEYGGRQPQHF
j_call: TRBJ1-2; d_call: .; v_call: TRBV9; clone_size: once; cdr3_nt: TGTGCCAGCAGCCGGAGAGGGAAGGATGGCTACACCTTC; cdr3_aa: CASSRRGKDGYTF
j_call: TRBJ2-1; d_call: .; v_call: TRBV18; clone_size: .; cdr3_nt: TGTGCCAGCTCACCCGCGTCCGTCGATGAGCAGTTCTTC; cdr3_aa: CASSPASVDEQFF
j_call: TRBJ1-6; d_call: .; v_call: TRBV27; clone_size: .; cdr3_nt: TGTGCCAGCAGTTTTATGGGGAGGGACGGGTCACCCCTCCACTTT; cdr3_aa: CASSFMGRDGSPLHF
j_call: TRBJ2-7; d_call: .; v_call: TRBV5-1; clone_size: .; cdr3_nt: TGCGCCAGCAGCCCCAGACAGGATCCCTCCTACGAGCAGTACTTC; cdr3_aa: CASSPRQDPSYEQYF
j_call: TRBJ2-2; d_call: .; v_call: TRBV7-3; clone_size: once; cdr3_nt: TGTGCCAGCAGCACTCGGACAGCCTCGGCCACCGGGGAGCTGTTTTTT; cdr3_aa: CASSTRTASATGELFF
j_call: TRBJ2-2; d_call: .; v_call: TRBV19; clone_size: medium-sized; cdr3_nt: TGTGCCAGTATAGGGAAAAAAGGGGACACCGGGGAGCTGTTTTTT; cdr3_aa: CASIGKKGDTGELFF